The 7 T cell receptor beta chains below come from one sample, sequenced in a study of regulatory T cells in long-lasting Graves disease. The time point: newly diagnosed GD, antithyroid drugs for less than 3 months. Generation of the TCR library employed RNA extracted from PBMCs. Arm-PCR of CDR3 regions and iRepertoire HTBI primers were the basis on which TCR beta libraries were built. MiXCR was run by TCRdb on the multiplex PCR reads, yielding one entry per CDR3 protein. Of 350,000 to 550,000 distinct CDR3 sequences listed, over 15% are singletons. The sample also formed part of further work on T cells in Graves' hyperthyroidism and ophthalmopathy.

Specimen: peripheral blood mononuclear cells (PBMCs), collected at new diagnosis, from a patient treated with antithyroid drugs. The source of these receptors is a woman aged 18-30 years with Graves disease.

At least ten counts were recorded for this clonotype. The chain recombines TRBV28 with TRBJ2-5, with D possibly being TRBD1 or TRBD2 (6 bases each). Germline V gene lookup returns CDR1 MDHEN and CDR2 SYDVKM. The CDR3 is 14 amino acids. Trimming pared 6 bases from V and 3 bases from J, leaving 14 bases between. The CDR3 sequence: CASSLTGGEETQYF. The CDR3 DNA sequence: TGTGCCAGCAGCCTGACAGGCGGGGAAGAGACCCAGTACTTC.

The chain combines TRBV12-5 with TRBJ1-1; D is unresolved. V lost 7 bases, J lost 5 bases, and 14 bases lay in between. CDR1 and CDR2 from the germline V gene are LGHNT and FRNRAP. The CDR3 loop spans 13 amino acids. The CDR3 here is CASAFGGRTEAFF. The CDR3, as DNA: TGTGCTAGTGCCTTTGGAGGAAGGACTGAAGCTTTCTTT.

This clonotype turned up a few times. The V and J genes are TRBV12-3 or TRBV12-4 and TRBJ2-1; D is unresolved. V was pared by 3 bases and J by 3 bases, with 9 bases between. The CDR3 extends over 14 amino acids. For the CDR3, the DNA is TGTGCCAGCAGTTTCGTGGCGGACTACAATGAGCAGTTCTTC. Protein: CASSFVADYNEQFF.

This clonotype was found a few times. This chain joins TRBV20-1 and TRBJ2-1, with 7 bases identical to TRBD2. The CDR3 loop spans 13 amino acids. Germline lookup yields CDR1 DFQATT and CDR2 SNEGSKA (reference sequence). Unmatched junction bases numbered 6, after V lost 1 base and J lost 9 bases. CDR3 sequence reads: CSARVAGAGEQFF. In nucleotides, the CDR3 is TGCAGTGCTAGAGTTGCGGGAGCGGGTGAGCAGTTCTTC.

The CDR3, as DNA: TGTGCCAGCAGACCCCGGGACAGGGCTTACGAGCAGTACTTC. Encoded protein: CASRPRDRAYEQYF. V and J are TRBV27 and TRBJ2-7; TRBD1 matches at 9 bases. The germline gives CDR1 MNHEY, CDR2 SMNVEV (reference sequence). V shed 6 bases, J shed 4 bases, and the junction held 7 bases outside the gene matches. The CDR3 runs to 14 residues.

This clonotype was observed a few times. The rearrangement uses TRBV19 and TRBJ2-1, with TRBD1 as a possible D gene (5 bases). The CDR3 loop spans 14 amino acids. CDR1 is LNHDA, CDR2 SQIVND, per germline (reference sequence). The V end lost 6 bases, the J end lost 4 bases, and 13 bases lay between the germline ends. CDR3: CASSAGFGYNEQFF. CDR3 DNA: TGTGCCAGTAGCGCAGGGTTCGGATACAATGAGCAGTTCTTC.

The CDR3 DNA is TGTGCCTGGAGGGGACTAGCGGGAGGACCTTCGGCAGATACGCAGTATTTT. Amino acids: CAWRGLAGGPSADTQYF. The gene calls are TRBV30 and TRBJ2-3, with TRBD2 matching 15 bases. The CDR3 runs to 17 residues. V shed 3 bases and J 4 bases; nucleotides not matched to a gene: 8. Germline V gene lookup returns CDR1 GTSNPN and CDR2 SVGIG (reference sequence).